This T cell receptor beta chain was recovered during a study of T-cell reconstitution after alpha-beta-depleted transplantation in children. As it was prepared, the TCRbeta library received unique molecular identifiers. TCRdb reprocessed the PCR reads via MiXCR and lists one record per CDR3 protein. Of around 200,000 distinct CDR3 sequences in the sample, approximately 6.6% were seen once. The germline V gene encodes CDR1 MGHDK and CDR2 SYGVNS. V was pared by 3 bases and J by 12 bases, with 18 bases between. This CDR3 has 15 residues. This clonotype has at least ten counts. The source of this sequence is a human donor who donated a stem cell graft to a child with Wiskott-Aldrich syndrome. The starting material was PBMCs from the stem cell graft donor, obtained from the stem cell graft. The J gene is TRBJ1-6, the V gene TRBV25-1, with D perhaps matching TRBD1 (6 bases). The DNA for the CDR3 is TGTGCCAGCAGTGAGACGGACAGTCAATATAAACCCCTCCACTTT. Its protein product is CASSETDSQYKPLHF.